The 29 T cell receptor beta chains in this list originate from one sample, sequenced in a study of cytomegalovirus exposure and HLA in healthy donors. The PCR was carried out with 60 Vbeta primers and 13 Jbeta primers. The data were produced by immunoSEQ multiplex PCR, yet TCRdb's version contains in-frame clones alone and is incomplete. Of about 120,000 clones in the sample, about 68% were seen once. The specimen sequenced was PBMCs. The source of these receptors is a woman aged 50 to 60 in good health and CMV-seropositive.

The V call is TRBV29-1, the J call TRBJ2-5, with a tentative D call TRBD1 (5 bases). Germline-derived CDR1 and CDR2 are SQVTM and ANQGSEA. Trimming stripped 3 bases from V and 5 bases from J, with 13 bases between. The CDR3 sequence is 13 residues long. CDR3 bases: TGCAGCGTTGAGCGACAGTTCGATGAGACCCAGTACTTC. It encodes CSVERQFDETQYF.

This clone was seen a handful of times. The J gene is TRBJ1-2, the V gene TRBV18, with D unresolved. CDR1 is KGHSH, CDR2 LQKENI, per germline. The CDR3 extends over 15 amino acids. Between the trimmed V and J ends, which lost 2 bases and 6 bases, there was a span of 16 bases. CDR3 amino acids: CASSPGQRFLDGYTF. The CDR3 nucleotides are TGTGCCAGCTCACCAGGCCAGCGCTTCCTGGATGGCTACACCTTC.

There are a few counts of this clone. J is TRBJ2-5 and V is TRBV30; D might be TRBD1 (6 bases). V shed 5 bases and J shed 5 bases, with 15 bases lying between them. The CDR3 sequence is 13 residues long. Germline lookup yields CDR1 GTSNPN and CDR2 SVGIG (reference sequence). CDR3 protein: CAWSRQGPETQYF. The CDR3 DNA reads TGTGCCTGGTCGCGGCAGGGGCCTGAGACCCAGTACTTC.

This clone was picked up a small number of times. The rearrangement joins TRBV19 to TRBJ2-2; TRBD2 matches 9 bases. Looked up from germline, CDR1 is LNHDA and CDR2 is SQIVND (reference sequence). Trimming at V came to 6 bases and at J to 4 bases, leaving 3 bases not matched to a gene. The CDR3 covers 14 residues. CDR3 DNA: TGTGCCAGTAGCAAACTAGCGGGCACCGGGGAGCTGTTTTTT. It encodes CASSKLAGTGELFF. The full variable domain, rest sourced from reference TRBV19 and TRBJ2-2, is DGGITQSPKYLFRKEGQNVTLSCEQNLNHDAMYWYRQDPGQGLRLIYYSQIVNDFQKGDIAEGYSVSREKKESFPLTVTSAQKNPTAFYLCASSKLAGTGELFFGEGSRLTVL.

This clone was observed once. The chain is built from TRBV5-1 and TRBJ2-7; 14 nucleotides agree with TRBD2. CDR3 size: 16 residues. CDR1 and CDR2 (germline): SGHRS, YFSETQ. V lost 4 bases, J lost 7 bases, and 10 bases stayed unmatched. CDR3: CASSIQGLAGVGEQYF. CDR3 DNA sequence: TGCGCCAGCAGCATACAGGGACTAGCGGGAGTTGGTGAGCAGTACTTC.

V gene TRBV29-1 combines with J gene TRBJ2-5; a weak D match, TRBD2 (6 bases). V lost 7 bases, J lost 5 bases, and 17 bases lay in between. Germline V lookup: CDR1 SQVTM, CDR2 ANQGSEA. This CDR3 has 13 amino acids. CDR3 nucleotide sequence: TGCAGCGGTAGCCCGGGAGTGGATGAGACCCAGTACTTC. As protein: CSGSPGVDETQYF.

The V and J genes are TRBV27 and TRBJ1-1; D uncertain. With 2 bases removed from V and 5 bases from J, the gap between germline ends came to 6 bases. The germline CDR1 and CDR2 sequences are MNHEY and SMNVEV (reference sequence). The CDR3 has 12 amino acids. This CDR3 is CASSLAGTEAFF. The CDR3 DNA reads TGTGCCAGCAGTTTAGCCGGTACTGAAGCTTTCTTT.

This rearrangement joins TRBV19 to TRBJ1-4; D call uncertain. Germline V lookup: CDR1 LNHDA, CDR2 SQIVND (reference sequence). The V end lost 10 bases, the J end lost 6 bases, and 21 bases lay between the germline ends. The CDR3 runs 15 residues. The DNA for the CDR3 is TGTGCCACCAATCCGGAGAGGGAAGGATATGAAAAACTGTTTTTT. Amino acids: CATNPEREGYEKLFF.

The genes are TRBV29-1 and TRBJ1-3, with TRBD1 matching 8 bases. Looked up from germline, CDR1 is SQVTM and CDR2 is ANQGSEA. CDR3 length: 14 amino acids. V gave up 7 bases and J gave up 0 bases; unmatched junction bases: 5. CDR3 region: CSGQGLDSGNTIYF. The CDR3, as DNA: TGCAGCGGACAGGGGTTAGACTCTGGAAACACCATATATTTT.

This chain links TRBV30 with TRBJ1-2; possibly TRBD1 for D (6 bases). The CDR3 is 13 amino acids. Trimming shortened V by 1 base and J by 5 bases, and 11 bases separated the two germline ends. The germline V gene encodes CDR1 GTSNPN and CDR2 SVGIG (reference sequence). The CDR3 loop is CAWSAQQGYGYTF. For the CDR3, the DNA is TGTGCCTGGAGTGCGCAACAGGGTTATGGCTACACCTTC.

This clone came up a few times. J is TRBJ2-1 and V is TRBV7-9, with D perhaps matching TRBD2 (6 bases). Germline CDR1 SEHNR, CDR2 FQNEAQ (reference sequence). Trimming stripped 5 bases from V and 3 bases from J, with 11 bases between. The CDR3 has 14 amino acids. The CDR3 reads CASSTGVGYNEQFF. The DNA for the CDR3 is TGTGCCAGCAGCACGGGAGTAGGCTACAATGAGCAGTTCTTC.

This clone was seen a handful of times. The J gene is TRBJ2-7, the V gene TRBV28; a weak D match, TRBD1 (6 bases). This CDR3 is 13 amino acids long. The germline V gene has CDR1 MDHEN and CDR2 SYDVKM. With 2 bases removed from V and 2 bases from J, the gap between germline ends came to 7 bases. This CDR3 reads CASSLQGPYEQYF. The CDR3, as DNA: TGTGCCAGCAGTTTACAGGGGCCCTACGAGCAGTACTTC.

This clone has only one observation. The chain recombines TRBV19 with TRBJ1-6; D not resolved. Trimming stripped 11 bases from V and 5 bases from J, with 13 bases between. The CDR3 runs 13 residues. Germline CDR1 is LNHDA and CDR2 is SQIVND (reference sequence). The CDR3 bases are TGTGCCGCACAGAGAACTGATAATTCACCCCTCCACTTT. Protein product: CAAQRTDNSPLHF.

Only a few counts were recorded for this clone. Here the CDR3 DNA reads TGCGCCAGCAGCCAAGGGACAGTGAGCTCCTACGAGCAGTACTTC. The encoded protein is CASSQGTVSSYEQYF. V usage is TRBV4-3 and J usage is TRBJ2-7; D might be TRBD1 (6 bases). Per the germline V gene, CDR1 is LGHNA and CDR2 is YSLEER. V lost 1 base, J lost 0 bases, and 10 bases lay in between. This CDR3 spans 15 amino acids.

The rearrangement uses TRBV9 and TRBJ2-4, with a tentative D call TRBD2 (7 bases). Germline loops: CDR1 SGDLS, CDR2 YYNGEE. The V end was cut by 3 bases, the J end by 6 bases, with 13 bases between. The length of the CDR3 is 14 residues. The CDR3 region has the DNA TGTGCCAGCAGCGATACGGGGGGCAGAAACATTCAGTACTTC. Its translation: CASSDTGGRNIQYF.

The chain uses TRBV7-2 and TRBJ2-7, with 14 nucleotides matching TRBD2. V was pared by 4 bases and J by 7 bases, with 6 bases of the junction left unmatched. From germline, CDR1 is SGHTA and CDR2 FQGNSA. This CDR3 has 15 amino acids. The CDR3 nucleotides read TGTGCCAGCAGCTCGAAGACTAGCGGGAGGGGGGAGCAGTACTTC. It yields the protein CASSSKTSGRGEQYF.

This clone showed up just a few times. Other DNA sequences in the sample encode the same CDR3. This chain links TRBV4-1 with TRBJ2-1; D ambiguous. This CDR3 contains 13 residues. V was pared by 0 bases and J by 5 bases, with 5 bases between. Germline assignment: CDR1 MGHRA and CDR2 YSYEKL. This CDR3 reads CASSQDFDNEQFF. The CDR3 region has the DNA TGCGCCAGCAGCCAAGATTTCGACAATGAGCAGTTCTTC.

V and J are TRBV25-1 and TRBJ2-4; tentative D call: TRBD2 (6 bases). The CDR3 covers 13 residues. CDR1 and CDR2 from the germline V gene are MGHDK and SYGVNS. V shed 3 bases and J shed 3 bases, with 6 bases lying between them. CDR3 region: CASSDGSKNIQYF. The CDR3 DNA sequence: TGTGCCAGCAGTGACGGGAGCAAAAACATTCAGTACTTC.

The CDR3 region is CASSSTGTGFGTDTQYF. The CDR3 nucleotides read TGTGCCAGCAGTTCGACCGGGACAGGGTTCGGCACAGATACGCAGTATTTT. The chain uses TRBV27 and TRBJ2-3, with TRBD1 matching 9 bases. CDR1 and CDR2 from the germline V gene are MNHEY and SMNVEV (reference sequence). The length of the CDR3 is 17 residues. Unmatched junction bases numbered 9, after V lost 4 bases and J lost 1 base.

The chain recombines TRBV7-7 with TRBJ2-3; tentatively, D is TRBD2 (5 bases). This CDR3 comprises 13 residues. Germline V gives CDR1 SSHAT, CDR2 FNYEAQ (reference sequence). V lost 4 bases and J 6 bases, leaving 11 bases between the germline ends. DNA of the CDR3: TGTGCCAGCAGCTCTGGAGGTTTGGATACGCAGTATTTT. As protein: CASSSGGLDTQYF.

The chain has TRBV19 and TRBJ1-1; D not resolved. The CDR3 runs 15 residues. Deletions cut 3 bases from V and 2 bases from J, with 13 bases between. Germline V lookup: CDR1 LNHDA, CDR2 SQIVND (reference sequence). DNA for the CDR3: TGTGCCAGTAGTATTGGGCCCTTCGACAACACTGAAGCTTTCTTT. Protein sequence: CASSIGPFDNTEAFF. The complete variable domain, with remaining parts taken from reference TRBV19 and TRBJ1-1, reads DGGITQSPKYLFRKEGQNVTLSCEQNLNHDAMYWYRQDPGQGLRLIYYSQIVNDFQKGDIAEGYSVSREKKESFPLTVTSAQKNPTAFYLCASSIGPFDNTEAFFGQGTRLTVV.

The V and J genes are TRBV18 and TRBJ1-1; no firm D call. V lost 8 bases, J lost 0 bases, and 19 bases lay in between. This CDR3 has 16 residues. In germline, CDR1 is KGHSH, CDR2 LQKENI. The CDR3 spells CASTNNAAGLNTEAFF. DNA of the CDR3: TGTGCCAGCACTAACAACGCTGCGGGTTTGAACACTGAAGCTTTCTTT.

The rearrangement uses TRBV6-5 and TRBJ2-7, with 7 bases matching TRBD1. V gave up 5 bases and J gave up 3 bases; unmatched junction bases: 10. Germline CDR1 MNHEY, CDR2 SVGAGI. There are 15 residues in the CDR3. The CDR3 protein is CASSLSGTVHYEQYF. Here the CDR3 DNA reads TGTGCCAGCAGTCTATCCGGGACAGTACACTACGAGCAGTACTTC.

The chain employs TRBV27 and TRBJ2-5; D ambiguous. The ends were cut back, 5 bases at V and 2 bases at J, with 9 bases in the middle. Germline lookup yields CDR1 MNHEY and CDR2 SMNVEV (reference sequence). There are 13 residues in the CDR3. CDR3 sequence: CASSRHGQETQYF. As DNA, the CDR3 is TGTGCCAGCAGTAGACATGGGCAAGAGACCCAGTACTTC.

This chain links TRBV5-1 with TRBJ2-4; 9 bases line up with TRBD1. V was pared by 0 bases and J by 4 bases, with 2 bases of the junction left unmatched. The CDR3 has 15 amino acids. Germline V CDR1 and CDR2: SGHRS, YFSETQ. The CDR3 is CASSLAGTGKNIQYF. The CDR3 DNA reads TGCGCCAGCAGCTTGGCCGGGACAGGGAAAAACATTCAGTACTTC.

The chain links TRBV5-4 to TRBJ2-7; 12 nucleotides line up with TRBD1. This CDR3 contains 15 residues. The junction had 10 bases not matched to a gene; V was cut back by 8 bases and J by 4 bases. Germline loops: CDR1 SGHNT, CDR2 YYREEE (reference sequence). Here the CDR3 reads CASGPGTGGAYEQYF. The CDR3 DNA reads TGTGCCAGTGGTCCGGGGACAGGGGGCGCGTACGAGCAGTACTTC.

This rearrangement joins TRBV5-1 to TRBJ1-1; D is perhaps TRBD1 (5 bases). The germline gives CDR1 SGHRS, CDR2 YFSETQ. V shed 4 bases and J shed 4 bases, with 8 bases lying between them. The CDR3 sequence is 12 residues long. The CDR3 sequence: CASSQGGTEAFF. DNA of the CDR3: TGCGCCAGCAGCCAGGGAGGCACTGAAGCTTTCTTT.

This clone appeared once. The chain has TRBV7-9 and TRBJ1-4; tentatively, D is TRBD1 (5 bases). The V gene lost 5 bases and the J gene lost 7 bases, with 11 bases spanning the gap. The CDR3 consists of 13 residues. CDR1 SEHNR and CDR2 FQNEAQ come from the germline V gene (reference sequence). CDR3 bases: TGTGCCAGCAGCCCGGCGGGGGGTGAAAAACTGTTTTTT. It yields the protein CASSPAGGEKLFF.

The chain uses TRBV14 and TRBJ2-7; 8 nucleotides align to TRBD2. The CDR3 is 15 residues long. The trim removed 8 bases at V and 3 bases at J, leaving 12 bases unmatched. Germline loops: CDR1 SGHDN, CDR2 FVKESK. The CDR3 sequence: CASGSHTSGYYEQYF. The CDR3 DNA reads TGTGCCAGCGGATCCCATACTAGCGGATACTACGAGCAGTACTTC. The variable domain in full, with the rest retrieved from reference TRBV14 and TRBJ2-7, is EAGVTQFPSHSVIEKGQTVTLRCDPISGHDNLYWYRRVMGKEIKFLLHFVKESKQDESGMPNNRFLAERTGGTYSTLKVQPAELEDSGVYFCASGSHTSGYYEQYFGPGTRLTVT.